This TCR beta chain was recorded in a study of blood T cell repertoires in COVID-19. Across about 22 US areas, participants ranged in age from 18 to 89 years. Assignments of participants to cohorts depended upon their own reported clinical history. Method: immunoSEQ multiplex PCR; TCRdb's copy keeps in-frame clones and lacks some. This sample carries approximately 390,000 clones, approximately 90% of them seen once, and the ten largest clones take around 9.3%. This CDR3 has 15 residues. Germline V lookup: CDR1 MGHRA, CDR2 YSYEKL. V lost 0 bases and J lost 4, with 10 bases in between. The rearrangement joins TRBV4-1 to TRBJ2-1, with D possibly matching TRBD1 (6 bases). The receptor was isolated from a woman in her forties or fifties who had recovered from COVID-19. The material sequenced was PBMCs or T cells enriched from blood (not recorded which). CDR3 sequence reads: CASSQETQGYNEQFF. Here the CDR3 DNA reads TGCGCCAGCAGCCAAGAGACGCAGGGGTACAATGAGCAGTTCTTC.